Listed below are T cell receptor beta chains from one sample, sequenced in a study of monozygotic twins with inflammatory bowel disease. One entry per CDR3 protein, without DNA, is what TCRdb gives after re-calling the 5' RACE reads. This table lists about 160,000 distinct CDR3 sequences. The sample consisted of blood. The origin of the receptors is a human donor with ulcerative colitis or Crohn's disease, or a healthy co-twin of an affected twin (not recorded which). Each CDR3 is given with its conserved first and last residue.

TRBJ2-1 TRBV24-1 CATSETSGVYNEQFF
TRBJ1-1 TRBV3-1 CASSSRQGAEAFF
TRBJ2-7 TRBV7-2 CASSAGGRVGEQYF
TRBJ1-1 TRBV9 CATGPPTANTEAFF
TRBJ2-7 TRBV5-5 CASSLVAGGDYEQYF
TRBJ2-2 TRBV27 CASSPRGPLGPGELFF
TRBJ2-1 TRBV5-4 CASSLTGADEQFF
TRBJ2-1 TRBV4-1 CASSQRGQGLINEQFF
TRBJ1-2 TRBV10-3 CAISQGAREGYGYTF
TRBJ2-7 TRBV7-9 CASSPRDRQPYEQYF
TRBJ2-7 TRBV12-3/TRBV12-4 CASRRGTGGYEQYF
TRBJ1-1 TRBV12-3/TRBV12-4 CASNGQGREAFF
TRBJ2-5 TRBV5-4 CASSLGVGVQETQYF
TRBJ1-1 TRBV7-2 CASSVLLRSEAFF
TRBJ2-3 TRBV20-1 CSALAGGTTSTDTQYF
TRBJ2-7 TRBV2 CASMAQDRVNYEQYF
TRBJ2-2 TRBV6-1 CACARDRGTGELFF
TRBJ2-5 TRBV15 CATTRRGGRGETQYF
TRBJ2-2 TRBV5-1 CASSLLGGTNTGELFF
TRBJ1-5 TRBV9 CASSVEGASNQPQHF
TRBJ1-1 TRBV27 CASSQRRRQGVVKGF
TRBJ1-6 TRBV19 CASSRGAFGNSPLHF
TRBJ2-3 TRBV2 CATRETSGIAGTDTQYF
TRBJ2-7 TRBV5-1 CASSATGYEQYF
TRBJ2-4 TRBV19 CASSDTGADIQYF
TRBJ1-6 TRBV28 CASRRGLGNSPLHF
TRBJ1-3 TRBV15 CATSSTAISGNTIYF
TRBJ1-1 TRBV29-1 CSVDAGNFPTEAFF
TRBJ2-1 TRBV20-1 CSASLGTRSYNEQFF
TRBJ2-5 TRBV29-1 CSTEIGETQYF
TRBJ1-2 TRBV29-1 CSARGGDHYGYTF
TRBJ2-1 TRBV29-1 CSAQWQGYNEQFF
TRBJ1-2 TRBV4-1 CASSQEGRGGYTF
TRBJ2-1 TRBV27 CASSAKTSGANEQFF
TRBJ2-3 TRBV5-1 CASSSGGSSTDTQYF
TRBJ2-1 TRBV18 CASSPPGLAGYNEQFF
TRBJ2-5 TRBV7-9 CASSLGSWETQYF
TRBJ1-2 TRBV19 CASSIIGQMGGYTF
TRBJ2-7 TRBV5-1 CASSRTGTGRSYEQYF
TRBJ1-1 TRBV20-1 CSAKYGGKHTEAFF
TRBJ1-2 TRBV30 CASQWTYGYTF
TRBJ2-7 TRBV5-1 CASRGTQGGLEQYF
TRBJ1-5 TRBV2 CASSEQNRGGPQHF
TRBJ1-2 TRBV29-1 CSVAQTGRSGYTF